This T cell receptor (beta chain) emerged from a study of T-cell memory formation after mild COVID-19 (dated by TCRdb to the early 2020s). About the study as a whole: TCR sequence clusters from the two donors were largely donor specific. Longitudinal TCRalpha and TCRbeta repertoire sequencing tracked T-cell clones expanding and contracting after mild COVID-19 in a couple of donors. Two young, previously healthy adult volunteers made up the cohort, one male and one female. The research as a whole found: From day 15 to 85, contracting clones showed balanced CD4/CD8 phenotypes, whereas a second wave of clones that expanded from day 15 to 37 leaned towards CD4+. The study included only a couple of mild cases, and larger cohorts that include severe cases with pre-infection samples were judged to be necessary. Some responding clones were detected in pre-infection memory, which suggested that pre-existing cross-reactive memory T cells had joined the SARS-CoV-2 response. The second-wave clones that peaked on day 37 were not confirmed to be SARS-CoV-2 specific. Contracting CD4+ clones were located mainly in the CM and EM memory subsets, whereas CD8+ clones were found to be enriched in EMRA.

Ficoll-Paque density gradient centrifugation was the method used to isolate PBMCs. Counted from cysteine to phenylalanine, this CDR3 has 13 amino acids. Just CDR3 DNA is preserved here, 39 bases in frame from base 1. Clipping removes 5 bases from V and 11 bases from J, with 7 as the unmatched junction base count. Details on this clonotype: The antigen it binds to is not known. Base qualities are missing; no much larger clone stands one base away.

Instrument on record: Illumina NovaSeq 6000. TCRalpha and TCRbeta cDNA libraries were built by 5'RACE with constant-segment primers, adding sample barcodes and unique molecular identifiers. RNA was extracted from every sample with Trizol reagent. Amplification of the libraries took two PCR steps, and the second step added a second sample barcode plus Illumina TruSeq adapters. The libraries were sequenced on an Illumina NovaSeq using 2 x 150 bp paired-end reads. The paper's processing steps were these. The reads were demultiplexed and collapsed into UMI-guided consensus sequences using migec v1.2.7. Using mixcr v2.1.11, the UMI consensuses were aligned to TRA and TRB V and J templates and assembled into clonotypes. Clonotypes were classified as expanded or contracted when called significant by both edgeR and NoisET, with noise models trained on biological replicates. For edgeR calls, the thresholds were a false discovery rate-adjusted p below 0.01 and a log2 fold-change of 1. As an exploratory analysis of dynamics, max-normalized trajectories of the 1000 most abundant clonotypes were examined by PCA with hierarchical clustering. Each responding clone was given a CD4 or CD8 phenotype based on the CD4+ and CD8+ repertoires, which had been sequenced separately. TCRdb's own reprocessing of the public reads used fastp at Q25 and MiXCR and kept productive beta chains. Rows with a matching CDR3 protein are joined into one entry that keeps the most common DNA and genes. V and J calls and clone size were set by TCRdb, not the authors. Here the sample has about 120,000 distinct CDR3 sequences; approximately 15% occur a single time. Approximately 15% of the sample belongs to the ten largest clones.

Recombination linked TRBV12-3 or TRBV12-4 to TRBJ1-5; 9 bases in the middle match TRBD1. This TCR came from an adult woman who had mild COVID-19 (a few samples of this study predate the infection). The sample titles of this study are shuffled in the database, so cell type and time point are left out; the donor was told from shared clones. The sequenced sample consisted of PBMCs or a T cell subset sorted from them (not recorded which). CDR3 protein: CASSPRTGVAQHF. The nucleotide sequence is given as TGTGCCAGCAGTCCCAGGACAGGGGTTGCCCAGCATTTT.